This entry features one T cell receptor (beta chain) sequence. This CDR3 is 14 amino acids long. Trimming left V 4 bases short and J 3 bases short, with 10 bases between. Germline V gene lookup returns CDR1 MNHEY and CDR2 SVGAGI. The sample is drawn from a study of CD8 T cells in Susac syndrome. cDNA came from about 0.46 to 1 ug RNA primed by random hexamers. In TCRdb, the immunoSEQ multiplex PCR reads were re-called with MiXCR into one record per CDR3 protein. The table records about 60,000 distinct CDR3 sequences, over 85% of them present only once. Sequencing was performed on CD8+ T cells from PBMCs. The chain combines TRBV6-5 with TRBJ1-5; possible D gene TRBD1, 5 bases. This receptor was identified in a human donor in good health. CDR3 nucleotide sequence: TGTGCCAGCAGTTCCGGGGCTCTCAATCAGCCCCAGCATTTT. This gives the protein CASSSGALNQPQHF.